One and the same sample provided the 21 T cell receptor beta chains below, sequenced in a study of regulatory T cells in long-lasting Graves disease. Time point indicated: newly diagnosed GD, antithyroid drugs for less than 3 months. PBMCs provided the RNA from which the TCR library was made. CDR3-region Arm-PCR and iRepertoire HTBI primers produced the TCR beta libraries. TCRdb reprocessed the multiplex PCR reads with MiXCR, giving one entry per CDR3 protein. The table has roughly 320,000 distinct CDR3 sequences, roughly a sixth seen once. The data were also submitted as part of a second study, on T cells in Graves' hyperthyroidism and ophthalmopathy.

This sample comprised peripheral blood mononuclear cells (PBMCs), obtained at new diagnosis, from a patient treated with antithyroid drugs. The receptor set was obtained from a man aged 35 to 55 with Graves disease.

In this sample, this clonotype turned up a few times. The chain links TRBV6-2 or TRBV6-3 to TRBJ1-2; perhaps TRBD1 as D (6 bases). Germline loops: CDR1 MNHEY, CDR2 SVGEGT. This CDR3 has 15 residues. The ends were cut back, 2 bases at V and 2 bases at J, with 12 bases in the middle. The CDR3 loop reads CASSYGAGDNYGYTF. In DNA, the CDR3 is TGTGCCAGCAGTTACGGGGCAGGGGACAACTATGGCTACACCTTC.

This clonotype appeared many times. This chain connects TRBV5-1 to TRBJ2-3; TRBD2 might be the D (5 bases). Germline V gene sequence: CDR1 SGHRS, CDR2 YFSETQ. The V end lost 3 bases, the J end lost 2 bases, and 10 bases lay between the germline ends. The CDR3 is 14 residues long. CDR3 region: CASSYRRDTDTQYF. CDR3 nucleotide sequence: TGCGCCAGCAGCTACCGACGGGACACAGATACGCAGTATTTT.

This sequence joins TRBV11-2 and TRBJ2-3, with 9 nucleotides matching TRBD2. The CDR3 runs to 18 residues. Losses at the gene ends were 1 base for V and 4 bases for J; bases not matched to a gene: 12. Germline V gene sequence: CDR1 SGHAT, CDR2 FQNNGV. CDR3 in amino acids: CASSLGVRGGRAPDTQYF. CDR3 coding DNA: TGTGCCAGCAGCTTAGGTGTCAGGGGCGGGAGGGCCCCAGATACGCAGTATTTT.

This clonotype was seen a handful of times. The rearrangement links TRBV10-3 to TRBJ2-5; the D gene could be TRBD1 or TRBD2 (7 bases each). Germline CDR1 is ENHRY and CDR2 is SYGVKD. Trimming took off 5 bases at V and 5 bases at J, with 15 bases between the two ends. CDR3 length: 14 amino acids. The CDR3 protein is CAISRDSGDETQYF. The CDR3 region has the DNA TGTGCCATCAGTCGGGACAGCGGGGATGAGACCCAGTACTTC.

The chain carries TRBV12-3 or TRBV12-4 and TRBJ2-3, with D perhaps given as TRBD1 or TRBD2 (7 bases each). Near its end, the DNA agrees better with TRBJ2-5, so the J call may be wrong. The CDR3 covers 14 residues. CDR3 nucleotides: TGTGCCAGCAGAACAGGGGAGGGAGGAGAGACCCAGTACTTC. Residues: CASRTGEGGETQYF.

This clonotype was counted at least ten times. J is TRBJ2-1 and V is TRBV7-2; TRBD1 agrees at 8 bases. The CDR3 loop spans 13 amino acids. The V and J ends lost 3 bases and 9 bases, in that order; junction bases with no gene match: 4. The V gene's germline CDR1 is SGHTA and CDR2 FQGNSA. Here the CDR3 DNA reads TGTGCCAGCAGCTTGGACAGGGCTGTTGAGCAGTTCTTC. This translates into CASSLDRAVEQFF.

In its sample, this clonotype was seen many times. The CDR3 here is CSVAWTSGGPGTQYF. For the CDR3, the DNA is TGCAGCGTAGCTTGGACTAGCGGGGGCCCAGGGACCCAGTACTTC. The genes are TRBV29-1 and TRBJ2-5; 13 bases fit TRBD2. The junction had 11 bases not matched to a gene; V was cut back by 6 bases and J by 7 bases. Germline lookup yields CDR1 SQVTM and CDR2 ANQGSEA. This CDR3 is built from 15 residues.

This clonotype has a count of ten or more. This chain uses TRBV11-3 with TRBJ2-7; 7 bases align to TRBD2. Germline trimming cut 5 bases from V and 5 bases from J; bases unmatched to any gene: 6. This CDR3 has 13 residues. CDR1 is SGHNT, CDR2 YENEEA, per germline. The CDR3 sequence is CASSPRAGNEQYF. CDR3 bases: TGTGCCAGCAGCCCTCGAGCGGGGAACGAGCAGTACTTC. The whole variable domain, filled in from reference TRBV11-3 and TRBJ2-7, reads EAGVVQSPRYKIIEKKQPVAFWCNPISGHNTLYWYLQNLGQGPELLIRYENEEAVDDSQLPKDRFSAERLKGVDSTLKIQPAELGDSAVYLCASSPRAGNEQYFGPGTRLTVT.

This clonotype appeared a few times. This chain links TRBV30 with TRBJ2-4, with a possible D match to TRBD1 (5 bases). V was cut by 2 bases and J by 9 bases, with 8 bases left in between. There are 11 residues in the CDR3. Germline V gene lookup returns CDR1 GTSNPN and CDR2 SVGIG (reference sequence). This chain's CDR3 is CAWSQGPIQYF. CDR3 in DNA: TGTGCCTGGAGTCAGGGCCCCATTCAGTACTTC. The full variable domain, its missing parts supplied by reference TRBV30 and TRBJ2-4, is SQTIHQWPATLVQPVGSPLSLECTVEGTSNPNLYWYRQAAGRGLQLLFYSVGIGQISSEVPQNLSASRPQDRQFILSSKKLLLSDSGFYLCAWSQGPIQYFGAGTRLSVL.

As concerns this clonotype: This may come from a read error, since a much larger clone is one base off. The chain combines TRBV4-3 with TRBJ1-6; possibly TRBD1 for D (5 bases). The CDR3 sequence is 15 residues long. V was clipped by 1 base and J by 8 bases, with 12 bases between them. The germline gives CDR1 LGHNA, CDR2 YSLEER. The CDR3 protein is CASSQVARGDSPLHF. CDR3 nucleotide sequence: TGCGCCAGCAGCCAAGTTGCACGGGGGGATTCACCCCTCCACTTT.

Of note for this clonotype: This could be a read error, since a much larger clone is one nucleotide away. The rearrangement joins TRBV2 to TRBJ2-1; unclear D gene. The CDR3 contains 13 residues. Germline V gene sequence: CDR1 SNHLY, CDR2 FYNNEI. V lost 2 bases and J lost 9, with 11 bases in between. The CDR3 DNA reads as TGTGCCAGCAGTGAACAGATTTTTGGTGAGCAGTTCTTC. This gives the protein CASSEQIFGEQFF.

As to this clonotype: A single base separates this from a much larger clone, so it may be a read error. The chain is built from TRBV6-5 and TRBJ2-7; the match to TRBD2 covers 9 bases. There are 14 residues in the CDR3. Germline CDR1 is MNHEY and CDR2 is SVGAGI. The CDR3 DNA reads TGTGCCGGCAGTTACCGGGGACTAGCTTACGAGCAGTACTTC. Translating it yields CAGSYRGLAYEQYF.

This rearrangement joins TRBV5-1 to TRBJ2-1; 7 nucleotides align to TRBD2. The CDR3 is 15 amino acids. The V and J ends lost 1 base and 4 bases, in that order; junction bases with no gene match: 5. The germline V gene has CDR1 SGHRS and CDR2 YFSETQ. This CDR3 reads CASSLTGGFYNEQFF. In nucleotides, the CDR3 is TGCGCCAGCAGCTTGACGGGGGGTTTTTACAATGAGCAGTTCTTC.

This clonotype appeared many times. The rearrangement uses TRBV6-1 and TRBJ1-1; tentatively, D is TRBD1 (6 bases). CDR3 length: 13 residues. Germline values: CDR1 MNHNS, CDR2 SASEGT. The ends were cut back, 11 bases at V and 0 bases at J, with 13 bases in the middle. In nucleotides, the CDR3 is TGTGCCTCCCGAGGGGGGCTGAACACTGAAGCTTTCTTT. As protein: CASRGGLNTEAFF.

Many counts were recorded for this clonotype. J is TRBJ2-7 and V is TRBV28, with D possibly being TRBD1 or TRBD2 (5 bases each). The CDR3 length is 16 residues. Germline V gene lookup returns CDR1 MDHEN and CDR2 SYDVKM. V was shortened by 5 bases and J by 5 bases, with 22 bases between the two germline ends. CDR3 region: CASSPGQDWEPNEQYF. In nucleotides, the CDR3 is TGTGCCAGCAGTCCGGGGCAAGACTGGGAACCCAACGAGCAGTACTTC.

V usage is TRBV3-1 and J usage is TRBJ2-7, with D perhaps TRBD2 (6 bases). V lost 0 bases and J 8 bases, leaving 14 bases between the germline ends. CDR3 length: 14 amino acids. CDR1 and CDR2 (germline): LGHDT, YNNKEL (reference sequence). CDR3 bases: TGTGCCAGCAGCCAAGAATGGAGGGTGAGTAAGCAGTACTTC. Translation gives CASSQEWRVSKQYF.

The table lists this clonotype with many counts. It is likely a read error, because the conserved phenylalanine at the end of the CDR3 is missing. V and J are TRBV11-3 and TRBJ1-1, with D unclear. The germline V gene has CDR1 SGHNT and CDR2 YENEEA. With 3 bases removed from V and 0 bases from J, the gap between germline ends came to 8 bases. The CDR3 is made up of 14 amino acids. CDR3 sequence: CASSFGRVNTEAFS. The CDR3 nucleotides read TGTGCCAGCAGCTTCGGAAGGGTGAACACTGAAGCTTTCTCT.

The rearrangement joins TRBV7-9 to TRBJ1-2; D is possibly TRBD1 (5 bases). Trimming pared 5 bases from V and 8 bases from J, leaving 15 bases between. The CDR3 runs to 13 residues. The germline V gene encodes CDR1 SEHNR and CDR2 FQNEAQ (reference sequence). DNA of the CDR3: TGTGCCAGCAGCACCAGCGGGGGGGAAGGCTACACCTTC. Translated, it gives CASSTSGGEGYTF.

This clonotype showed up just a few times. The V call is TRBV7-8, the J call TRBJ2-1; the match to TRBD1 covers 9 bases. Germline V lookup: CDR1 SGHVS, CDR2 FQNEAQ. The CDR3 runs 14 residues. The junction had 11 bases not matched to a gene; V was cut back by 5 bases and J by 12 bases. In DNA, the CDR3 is TGTGCCAGCAGCCCCCGGGACAGGGCGTGGGGGCAGTTCTTC. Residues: CASSPRDRAWGQFF.

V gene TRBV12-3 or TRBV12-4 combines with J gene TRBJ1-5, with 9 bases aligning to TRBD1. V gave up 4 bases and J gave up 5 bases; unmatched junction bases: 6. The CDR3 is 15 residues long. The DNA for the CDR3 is TGTGCCAGCAGTTACGGACAGGGGAGGGATCAGCCCCAGCATTTT. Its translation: CASSYGQGRDQPQHF.

This CDR3 reads CASSLEGEYGYTF. CDR3 nucleotides: TGCGCCAGCAGCTTGGAGGGGGAATATGGCTACACCTTC. The V and J genes are TRBV5-1 and TRBJ1-2, with D tentatively TRBD1 (6 bases). The ends were cut back, 0 bases at V and 5 bases at J, with 8 bases in the middle. Germline V gene lookup returns CDR1 SGHRS and CDR2 YFSETQ. The CDR3 runs to 13 residues.